This TCR beta chain came from a study of CD8+CD57+ T cells in acquired aplastic anemia. Study summary: Around 3.2 ug was the average amount of DNA from sorted CD4+ and CD8+ cells. Study-wide results and caveats: Patients and controls had CD8+ Simpson's diversity values that were not significantly distinct.

Sequenced patients had shown CD8+CD57+ cell expansion by flow cytometry. Everyone among the patients had severe acquired aplastic anemia. The CDR3 runs to 15 residues. Per the germline V gene, CDR1 is SNHLY and CDR2 is FYNNEI. Trimming took off 4 bases at V and 2 bases at J, with 15 bases between the two ends. Worth noting for this clonotype: Its antigen remains unknown.

According to the study, genomic DNA was the template for TCR beta VDJ and CDR3 profiling. TCRdb reanalysed the reads using MiXCR and keeps one entry per CDR3 protein. The sample comprises some 150,000 distinct CDR3 sequences, 52% of which are singletons, and approximately 12% rests with the top ten. The sample comprised sorted CD4+, CD8+, or CD8+CD57+ T cells (not recorded which) from PBMCs. This chain connects TRBV2 to TRBJ2-7; D possibly corresponds to TRBD1 (6 bases). The TCR was taken from a human donor with aplastic anemia. The CDR3 DNA is TGTGCCAGCAGTGGAGACAGGCCCTTTACCTACGAGCAGTACTTC. Protein product: CASSGDRPFTYEQYF.